This T cell receptor beta chain emerged from a study of T cells in Graves' hyperthyroidism and ophthalmopathy. Turning to the study itself: Peripheral blood samples were taken at initial diagnosis, prior to any treatment.

TCR beta CDR3 sequences were amplified from RNA transcripts. An initial round of RT-PCR targeting the TCR CDR3 relied on the HTBI primer set. Each CDR3 protein is one row after TCRdb ran MiXCR on the multiplex PCR reads. The profile covers 300,000 to 450,000 distinct CDR3 sequences, with 15% to 20% appearing a single time and roughly 16% taken by the ten largest. Study findings and constraints: A 13 V-J signature model discriminated ophthalmopathy versus stable hyperthyroidism. Most thyroid-expanded clonotypes above 0.001 were also found in blood.

The germline CDR1 and CDR2 sequences are SGDLS and YYNGEE. The length of the CDR3 is 14 residues. V was shortened by 2 bases and J by 1 base, with 6 bases between the two germline ends. A Clinical Activity Score of at least 3, a NOSPECS grade of at least 4 and a duration under 3 months were recorded in the ophthalmopathy patients. As for this clonotype: What it binds is not known.

The chain is built from TRBV9 and TRBJ2-2; possible D gene TRBD1, 6 bases. The sequenced sample was blood. The receptor's source is a woman in her 40s with Graves' ophthalmopathy. The CDR3 nucleotides read TGTGCCAGCAGCGTGACAGGGAACACCGGGGAGCTGTTTTTT. Protein: CASSVTGNTGELFF.